This T cell receptor (beta chain) is drawn from a study of cytomegalovirus exposure and HLA in healthy donors. As for the study in general: Researchers found that more than 70% of under 450 genotyped donors fell within the Caucasian-associated ancestry cluster.

Notes on this clone: No antigen is known for it.

V was clipped by 5 bases and J by 4 bases, with 11 bases between them. The CDR3 loop spans 13 amino acids. In germline, CDR1 is PRHDT, CDR2 FYEKMQ (reference sequence). Study-level results: Reports indicated that the classifier achieved high specificity and sensitivity in diagnosing cytomegalovirus status.

PCR used 60 Vbeta primers and 13 Jbeta primers. Sequenced by immunoSEQ multiplex PCR; TCRdb stores in-frame clones only, minus some. The data hold tens of thousands of clones, with around 79% observed a single time. The chain has TRBV13 and TRBJ1-2; D ambiguous. The TCR sequence derives from a woman in her thirties or forties in good health and CMV-seropositive. The specimen sequenced was PBMCs. In DNA form, the CDR3 reads TGTGCCAGCAGCCTCCTCGGGTCCTATGGCTACACCTTC. Its protein product is CASSLLGSYGYTF. Combining the CDR3 with reference TRBV13 and TRBJ1-2 gives the whole variable domain AAGVIQSPRHLIKEKRETATLKCYPIPRHDTVYWYQQGPGQDPQFLISFYEKMQSDKGSIPDRFSAQQFSDYHSELNMSSLELGDSALYFCASSLLGSYGYTFGSGTRLTVV.